These T cell receptor beta chains were read from a single sample in a study of T cells in Graves' hyperthyroidism and ophthalmopathy. TCRdb re-called the multiplex PCR reads with MiXCR, one entry per CDR3 protein. Among a few hundred thousand distinct CDR3 sequences listed, less than 20% were seen once. Specimen: blood. Receptors were obtained from a woman in her 30s with Graves' hyperthyroidism. The CDR3 runs from the conserved cysteine through the conserved F or W. A D gene is named only where the DNA matches it firmly. The size field is filled for only some rows; it gives once, few, many or a size class.

size	D	J	V	CDR3	DNA
NA	NA	TRBJ1-5	TRBV28	CASSQIHRPHQPQHF	TGTGCCAGCAGCCAAATCCACAGGCCCCATCAGCCCCAGCATTTT
NA	NA	TRBJ2-5	TRBV24-1	CATSDFGETQYF	TGTGCCACCAGTGATTTTGGCGAGACCCAGTACTTC
few	TRBD2	TRBJ2-1	TRBV10-3	CAISEQVGTSLGEQFF	TGTGCCATCAGTGAGCAGGTGGGGACTAGCCTTGGTGAGCAGTTCTTC
many	NA	TRBJ2-1	TRBV6-1	CASSLDGRSYNEQFF	TGTGCCAGCAGTTTAGACGGGCGATCCTACAATGAGCAGTTCTTC
many	TRBD2	TRBJ2-1	TRBV7-3	CASSLSLAGANEQFF	TGTGCCAGCAGCTTATCGTTAGCGGGAGCCAATGAGCAGTTCTTC
NA	TRBD2	TRBJ2-2	TRBV9	CASSPASGRSFGELFF	TGTGCCAGCAGCCCAGCAAGCGGGAGGAGTTTCGGGGAGCTGTTTTTT
few	TRBD1	TRBJ1-2	TRBV12-3/TRBV12-4	CASSGTGVRNYGYTF	TGTGCCAGCAGTGGGACAGGGGTGAGGAACTATGGCTACACCTTC
many	NA	TRBJ2-3	TRBV7-9	CASSLATMDTQYF	TGTGCCAGCAGCTTAGCAACCATGGATACGCAGTATTTT
NA	TRBD2	TRBJ2-1	TRBV6-2/TRBV6-3	CASSYGTSEMREQFF	TGTGCCAGCAGTTACGGGACTAGCGAGATGCGTGAGCAGTTCTTC
few	TRBD2	TRBJ2-1	TRBV24-1	CATSPSGLAGGVEQFF	TGTGCCACCAGCCCTTCGGGACTAGCGGGAGGGGTTGAGCAGTTCTTC
NA	TRBD2	TRBJ2-2	TRBV20-1	CSARGGLAGSGTGELFF	TGCAGTGCTAGGGGGGGACTAGCGGGAAGTGGGACCGGGGAGCTGTTTTTT
NA	NA	TRBJ1-2	TRBV11-2	CASSQEFGEGYGYTF	TGCGCCAGCAGCCAAGAATTCGGGGAGGGCTATGGCTACACCTTC
NA	TRBD1	TRBJ2-6	TRBV7-9	CASSTSTGALSSGANVLTF	TGTGCCAGCAGCACCTCGACAGGGGCCCTGAGCTCTGGGGCCAACGTCCTGACTTTC
few	NA	TRBJ2-3	TRBV10-3	CAIRPAGSTDTQYF	TGTGCCATCAGACCAGCGGGTAGCACAGATACGCAGTATTTT
few	NA	TRBJ1-2	TRBV2	CASAGLNGYTF	TGTGCCAGCGCGGGACTCAATGGCTACACCTTC
many	NA	TRBJ1-6	TRBV7-3	CASSLETGAPLHF	TGTGCCAGCAGCTTAGAGACGGGGGCACCCCTCCACTTT
few	NA	TRBJ2-2	TRBV4-1	CATSAREFSGELFF	TGCGCCACTTCTGCACGGGAGTTTTCCGGGGAGCTGTTTTTT
NA	NA	TRBJ1-2	TRBV10-3	CAISDPSEHYGYTF	TGTGCCATCAGTGACCCCTCAGAACACTATGGCTACACCTTC
many	NA	TRBJ1-2	TRBV3-1	CASSQDGDAEGYTF	TGTGCCAGCAGCCAAGATGGGGACGCCGAGGGCTACACCTTC